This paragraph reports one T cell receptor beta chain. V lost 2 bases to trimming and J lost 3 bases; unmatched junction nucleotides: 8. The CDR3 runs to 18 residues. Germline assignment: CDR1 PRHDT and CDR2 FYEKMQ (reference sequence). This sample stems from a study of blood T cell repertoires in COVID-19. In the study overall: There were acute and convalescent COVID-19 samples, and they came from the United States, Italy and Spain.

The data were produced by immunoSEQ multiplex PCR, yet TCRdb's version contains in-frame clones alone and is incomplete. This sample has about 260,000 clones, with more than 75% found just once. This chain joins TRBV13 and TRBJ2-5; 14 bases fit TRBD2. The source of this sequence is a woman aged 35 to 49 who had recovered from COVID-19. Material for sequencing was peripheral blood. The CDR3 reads CASSLSTSGGALEETQYF. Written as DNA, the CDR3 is TGTGCCAGCAGCTTATCGACTAGCGGGGGGGCTTTGGAAGAGACCCAGTACTTC.